The T cell receptor beta chain described here comes from a study of graft-versus-host responses after intestinal transplantation. The CDR3 covers 14 residues. The germline gives CDR1 PRHDT, CDR2 FYEKMQ (reference sequence). Deletions cut 5 bases from V and 3 bases from J, with 11 bases between. With respect to this clone: The antigen is unknown.

This table comes from immunoSEQ multiplex PCR, and its TCRdb copy is limited to in-frame clones, with some not included. The sample includes about 90,000 clones, 80% to 95% seen only once; the top ten take about 1%. The rearrangement links TRBV13 to TRBJ2-1; tentatively, D is TRBD1 (6 bases). This receptor was taken from a human donor who was the organ donor for an intestinal transplant. Sequencing was performed on unstimulated CD8+ T cells sorted from spleen or lymph node cells, taken before transplant. DNA of the CDR3: TGTGCCAGCAGCCGCCGGGACAACTACAATGAGCAGTTCTTC. Its protein product is CASSRRDNYNEQFF.